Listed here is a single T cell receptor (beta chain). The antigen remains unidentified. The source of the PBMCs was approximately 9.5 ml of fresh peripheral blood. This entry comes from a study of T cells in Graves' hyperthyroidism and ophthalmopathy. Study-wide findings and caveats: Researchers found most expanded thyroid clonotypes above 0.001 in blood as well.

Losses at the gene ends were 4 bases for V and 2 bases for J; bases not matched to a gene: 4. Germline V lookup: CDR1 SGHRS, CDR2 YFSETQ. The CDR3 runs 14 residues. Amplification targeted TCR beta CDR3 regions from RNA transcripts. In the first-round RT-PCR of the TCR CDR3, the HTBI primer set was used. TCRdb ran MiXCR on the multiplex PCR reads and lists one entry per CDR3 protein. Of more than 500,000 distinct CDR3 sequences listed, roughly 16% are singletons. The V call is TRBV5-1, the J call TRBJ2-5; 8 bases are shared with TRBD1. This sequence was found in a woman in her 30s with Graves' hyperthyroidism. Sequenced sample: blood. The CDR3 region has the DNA TGCGCCAGCAGCACAGGGGGGAGTCAAGAGACCCAGTACTTC. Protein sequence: CASSTGGSQETQYF.